Below, 22 T cell receptor beta chains from the same sample are listed, as sequenced in a study of CDR3 diversity in severe acne. One entry per CDR3 protein, called by TCRdb with MiXCR from the PCR reads. The sample carries 85,000 to 120,000 distinct CDR3 sequences, approximately 47% recorded once. Sequencing was carried out using blood. The receptor set was obtained from a male donor with acne.

The rearrangement uses TRBV19 and TRBJ2-5; TRBD1 is a possible D gene (5 bases). This CDR3 is built from 13 residues. V was cut by 7 bases and J by 2 bases, with 11 bases left in between. Germline CDR1 and CDR2: LNHDA and SQIVND (reference sequence). CDR3 bases: TGTGCCAGTAAATCAAGGGGTCAAGAGACCCAGTACTTC. Translating it yields CASKSRGQETQYF.

J is TRBJ2-1 and V is TRBV5-4, with 13 bases that match TRBD2. V dropped 4 bases and J dropped 10; count of bases not matched to a gene: 5. The V gene's germline CDR1 is SGHNT and CDR2 YYREEE (reference sequence). This CDR3 spans 14 amino acids. CDR3 in DNA: TGTGCCAGCAGCCGTGGGACTAGCGGGAAGGAGCAGTTCTTC. Translation gives CASSRGTSGKEQFF.

The chain uses TRBV7-2 and TRBJ1-3; D is unresolved. The CDR3 spans 16 residues. V was trimmed by 6 bases and J by 0 bases, leaving 15 bases between them. Germline-derived CDR1 and CDR2 are SGHTA and FQGNSA. CDR3 sequence: CASSEFWQSSGNTIYF. In DNA, the CDR3 is TGTGCCAGCAGTGAATTTTGGCAGAGCTCTGGAAACACCATATATTTT.

The chain uses TRBV24-1 and TRBJ2-7; D remains ambiguous. The germline CDR1 and CDR2 sequences are KGHDR and SFDVKD. The ends were cut back, 2 bases at V and 5 bases at J, with 12 bases in the middle. The CDR3 covers 14 residues. The CDR3 sequence: CATSDSTRVHEQYF. CDR3 DNA: TGTGCCACCAGTGATTCCACCCGGGTACACGAGCAGTACTTC.

In DNA, the CDR3 is TGTGCCATCAGTGGAGAAGTCGAGGGCTACACCTTC. Translation gives CAISGEVEGYTF. This chain joins TRBV10-3 and TRBJ1-2, with unresolved D. Trimming left V 4 bases short and J 8 bases short, with 11 bases between. Germline V gene data show CDR1 as ENHRY and CDR2 as SYGVKD. The CDR3 totals 12 residues.

This clonotype was picked up a small number of times. This sequence joins TRBV5-1 and TRBJ1-1; perhaps TRBD1 as D (6 bases). Per the germline V gene, CDR1 is SGHRS and CDR2 is YFSETQ. V was clipped by 7 bases and J by 5 bases, with 21 bases between them. The length of the CDR3 is 15 residues. The DNA of the CDR3 is TGCGCCAGCCGCGGCCAGGGGAGTTTGCGGACTGAAGCTTTCTTT. Residues: CASRGQGSLRTEAFF.

The chain carries TRBV28 and TRBJ2-7; 10 positions match TRBD2. CDR1 and CDR2 from the germline V gene are MDHEN and SYDVKM. This CDR3 comprises 14 residues. Trimming took 4 bases from V and 7 from J; bases not matched to a gene: 7. The CDR3 is CASSSPGLAREQYF. As DNA, the CDR3 is TGTGCCAGCAGTTCTCCGGGACTAGCGAGGGAGCAGTACTTC.

On this clonotype: It may be a read error: a sequence one base away is much more abundant. CDR3 sequence reads: CASSIQLNYGYTF. The CDR3 coding sequence is TGTGCCAGTAGTATCCAACTCAACTATGGCTACACCTTC. This chain links TRBV19 with TRBJ1-2; no reliable D call. The CDR3 totals 13 residues. V gave up 3 bases and J gave up 2 bases, with 7 bases separating them. Per germline, CDR1 LNHDA and CDR2 SQIVND (reference sequence).

This clonotype was found many times. The chain employs TRBV6-4 and TRBJ2-3; 8 bases fit TRBD2. The CDR3 loop spans 14 amino acids. CDR1 and CDR2 from the germline V gene are MRHNA and SNTAGT. J lost 4 bases, V lost 0 bases, and 0 bases had no gene match. DNA of the CDR3: TGTGCCAGCAGTGACTCCGGGGGGGCAGATACGCAGTATTTT. As protein: CASSDSGGADTQYF.

The J gene is TRBJ2-6, the V gene TRBV4-1; no clear D. V was pared by 5 bases and J by 0 bases, with 11 bases between. From germline, CDR1 is MGHRA and CDR2 YSYEKL. The CDR3 is made up of 16 amino acids. The CDR3 protein is CASSSRLTSGANVLTF. Here the CDR3 DNA reads TGCGCCAGCAGCTCCCGACTGACCTCTGGGGCCAACGTCCTGACTTTC.

The J gene is TRBJ1-1, the V gene TRBV2; TRBD1 might be the D (5 bases). Germline CDR1 reads SNHLY; CDR2 reads FYNNEI. The length of the CDR3 is 12 residues. With 8 bases removed from V and 8 bases from J, the gap between germline ends came to 15 bases. In DNA form, the CDR3 reads TGTGCCAGCCTCGCCGGGGGGACCGAAGCTTTCTTT. It specifies CASLAGGTEAFF.

This clonotype was found a few times. The gene calls are TRBV5-4 and TRBJ1-1; D remains ambiguous. This CDR3 is 15 amino acids long. Germline assignment: CDR1 SGHNT and CDR2 YYREEE (reference sequence). V lost 4 bases and J 1 base, leaving 14 bases between the germline ends. CDR3 coding DNA: TGTGCCAGCAGCCCGGACCGGGGTACGAACACTGAAGCTTTCTTT. This sequence encodes CASSPDRGTNTEAFF.

The CDR3 bases are TGTGCCAGCAGCTCGGGACTAGCAGTCTACGAGCAGTACTTC. The encoded protein is CASSSGLAVYEQYF. The chain has TRBV7-6 and TRBJ2-7, with 9 bases matching TRBD2. Germline V gene lookup returns CDR1 SGHVS and CDR2 FNYEAQ. CDR3 length equals 14 residues. Trimming removed 4 bases from V and 3 bases from J; junction bases left unmatched: 4. The full variable domain, rest sourced from reference TRBV7-6 and TRBJ2-7, is GAGVSQSPRYKVTKRGQDVALRCDPISGHVSLYWYRQALGQGPEFLTYFNYEAQQDKSGLPNDRFSAERPEGSISTLTIQRTEQRDSAMYRCASSSGLAVYEQYFGPGTRLTVT.

This clonotype has just a few counts. This CDR3 reads CASSLASGTHETQYF. CDR3 in DNA: TGTGCCAGCAGCTTGGCTAGCGGGACCCATGAGACCCAGTACTTC. The gene calls are TRBV11-3 and TRBJ2-5; TRBD2 agrees at 9 bases. Germline CDR1 and CDR2: SGHNT and YENEEA. CDR3 size: 15 residues. V was clipped by 3 bases and J by 5 bases; unmatched bases: 7.

Comments on this clonotype: Its ends do not fully match the called genes, so a read error is possible. The CDR3 nucleotides read TGTGCCGGCAGCTTGAGCTCTGGGGCCAACGTCCTGACTTTC. This translates into CAGSLSSGANVLTF. V and J are TRBV25-1 and TRBJ2-6; D is ambiguous. The V gene's germline CDR1 is MGHDK and CDR2 SYGVNS. The CDR3 has 14 residues.

V gene TRBV10-3 combines with J gene TRBJ2-7; D perhaps matches TRBD1 (6 bases). CDR1 ENHRY and CDR2 SYGVKD come from the germline V gene. The CDR3 runs 12 residues. Between the trimmed V and J ends, which lost 6 bases and 4 bases, there was a span of 10 bases. The CDR3 spells CAIRETGYEQYF. CDR3 sequence (DNA): TGTGCCATCAGGGAGACAGGATACGAGCAGTACTTC.

This clonotype came up a few times. This CDR3 is CASSYGQGNEQYF. The DNA for the CDR3 is TGTGCCAGCAGTTACGGGCAGGGTAACGAGCAGTACTTC. The V call is TRBV6-6, the J call TRBJ2-7; tentative D call: TRBD1 (5 bases). The germline V gene has CDR1 MNHNY and CDR2 SVGAGI (reference sequence). This CDR3 contains 13 residues. V lost 2 bases and J lost 5, with 10 bases in between.

This clonotype was recorded a few times. The chain has TRBV6-6 and TRBJ1-1, with D uncertain. CDR3 length: 14 residues. The germline CDR1 and CDR2 sequences are MNHNY and SVGAGI (reference sequence). V gave up 2 bases and J gave up 5 bases, with 12 bases separating them. CDR3 loop: CASSYGVRRTEAFF. The CDR3, as DNA: TGTGCCAGCAGTTACGGGGTTAGGAGAACTGAAGCTTTCTTT.

This clonotype has a count of ten or more. The V call is TRBV20-1, the J call TRBJ1-2; 7 nucleotides agree with TRBD1. From germline, CDR1 is DFQATT and CDR2 SNEGSKA (reference sequence). V shed 5 bases and J 2 bases; nucleotides not matched to a gene: 11. This CDR3 contains 15 residues. The CDR3 here is CSASIRDRSNYGYTF. CDR3 coding DNA: TGCAGTGCTTCTATCCGGGACAGATCCAACTATGGCTACACCTTC.

The rearrangement uses TRBV11-2 and TRBJ2-5, with D possibly matching TRBD2 (6 bases). Germline V CDR1 and CDR2: SGHAT, FQNNGV. V was cut by 1 base and J by 1 base, with 19 bases left in between. The CDR3 is made up of 18 amino acids. CDR3 sequence (DNA): TGTGCCAGCAGCTTAGTGGGTCCAAGGGAGGCTGCCCAAGAGACCCAGTACTTC. Residues: CASSLVGPREAAQETQYF.

The chain combines TRBV29-1 with TRBJ2-7; D possibly corresponds to TRBD1 (6 bases). The CDR3 sequence is 12 residues long. The ends were cut back, 6 bases at V and 3 bases at J, with 12 bases in the middle. Germline loops: CDR1 SQVTM, CDR2 ANQGSEA. The CDR3: CSVPGQHYEQYF. CDR3 nucleotide sequence: TGCAGCGTACCAGGACAGCACTACGAGCAGTACTTC.

In its sample, this clonotype was seen many times. The V and J genes are TRBV20-1 and TRBJ2-5; D call uncertain. V dropped 0 bases and J dropped 1 base, with 15 bases sitting between them. CDR1 DFQATT and CDR2 SNEGSKA come from the germline V gene (reference sequence). The CDR3 is made up of 16 amino acids. For the CDR3, the DNA is TGCAGTGCTAGAGATATTCTGGCGGCGGTCCAAGAGACCCAGTACTTC. It codes for CSARDILAAVQETQYF.